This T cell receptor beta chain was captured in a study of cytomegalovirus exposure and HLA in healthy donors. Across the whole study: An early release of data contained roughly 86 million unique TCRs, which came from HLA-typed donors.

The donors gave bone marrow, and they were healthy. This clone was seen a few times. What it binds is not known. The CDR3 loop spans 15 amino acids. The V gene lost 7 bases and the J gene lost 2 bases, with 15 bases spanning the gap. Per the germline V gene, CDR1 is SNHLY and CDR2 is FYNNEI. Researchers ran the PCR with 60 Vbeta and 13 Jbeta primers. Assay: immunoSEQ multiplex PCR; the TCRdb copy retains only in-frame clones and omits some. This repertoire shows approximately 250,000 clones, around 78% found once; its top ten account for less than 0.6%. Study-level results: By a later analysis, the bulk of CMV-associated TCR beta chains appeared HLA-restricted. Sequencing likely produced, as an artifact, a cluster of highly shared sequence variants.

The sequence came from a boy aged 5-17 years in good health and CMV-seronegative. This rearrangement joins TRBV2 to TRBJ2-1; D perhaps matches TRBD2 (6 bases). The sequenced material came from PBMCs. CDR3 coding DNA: TGTGCCAGCACTAGGGACTCTGGGGCCTACAATGAGCAGTTCTTC. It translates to CASTRDSGAYNEQFF. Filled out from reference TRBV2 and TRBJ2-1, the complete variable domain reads EPEVTQTPSHQVTQMGQEVILRCVPISNHLYFYWYRQILGQKVEFLVSFYNNEISEKSEIFDDQFSVERPDGSNFTLKIRSTKLEDSAMYFCASTRDSGAYNEQFFGPGTRLTVL.